This TCR beta chain came from a study of cytomegalovirus exposure and HLA in healthy donors listed by TCRdb under 2017. As for the study more broadly: An earlier analysis of more than 550 of the donors reported 276 Gb of sequence data and approximately 120 million unique TCR beta sequences obtained from roughly 170 million T cells. Approximately 310 gigabases of sequencing data and around 85 million unique TCR sequences made up an early release that covered roughly 670 HLA-typed donors. The genetic ancestry cluster associated with self-reported Caucasian donors included roughly four fifths of the 300 to 450 genotyped donors. The aim of the study was to test whether cataloging public T cell receptors could identify signatures of past pathogen exposure. The T cell repertoires of 666 subjects were profiled by immunosequencing and related to cytomegalovirus serostatus. A separate validation cohort of about 110 different subjects was used in addition to the 666-subject first cohort. High-throughput TCR immunosequencing, statistical association of individual TCRs with disease status, and machine learning were combined to predict cytomegalovirus infection status. In a later analysis, previously published TCR beta repertoires from fewer than 750 donors were re-analyzed and high-resolution HLA genotyping was added so that TCR occurrence patterns could be studied. Rather than using new phenotypic data, the later analysis identified candidate immune exposures from TCR beta sequences and from how often those sequences occurred across donors. An earlier analysis of some 500 of the donors applied high-throughput TCR beta sequencing to assess whether each TCR beta V gene segment acted as functional or pseudogenic. Donor age, sex, ethnicity and CMV serostatus were compiled together with the repertoire data. In a later genetic analysis, genome-wide SNP genotypes for about 55% of the 666 donors were used, and that subset was treated as a discovery cohort. Every discovery cohort repertoire had been produced on one sequencing platform. Both class I and class II loci were covered by HLA typing, at four-digit resolution. Typing coverage differed by locus: A, B, C, DRB1 and DQB1 were typed in about 620-630 donors, DQA1 in 500 to 550, DPA1 in 600 to 610, and DPB1 in just under 480. Four to six DR-DQ haplotypes were handled as single units for association and clustering, since linkage in the cohort was strong. Among some 410 genotyped donors of the cohort, an average of around 240,000 unique TCR beta nucleotide sequences were sequenced per donor, roughly a sixth of them non-productive. General conclusions and limits of the study: A later analysis reported that several top co-occurrence clusters appeared linked to parvovirus B19, influenza, CMV and Epstein-Barr virus. According to a later analysis, most CMV-associated TCR beta chains appeared to be HLA-restricted, and the HLA associations seemed to be driven largely by CMV exposure. A later analysis found that HLA-associated TCR beta chains were more clonally expanded and had lower generation probabilities than equally common non-associated chains. In an earlier analysis of around 600 of the donors, most TCR beta V segments appeared in productive rearrangements about 87% or about 30% of the time, broadly matching IMGT annotations. In vitro tests confirmed that a few of the cytomegalovirus-associated TCR beta chains recognize cytomegalovirus antigens. At a false discovery rate of 0.05, a later analysis linked around 17,000 TCR beta sequences to specific HLA alleles. The cohort was sequenced for TCR beta chains only, and without alpha or paired-chain data the features that could be detected were limited. It was suggested by the authors that the approach could potentially be generalized to other disease states and immunological phenotypes. Across donors, most TCR sequences were observed very rarely, whereas some public TCRs were present in many individuals. Because some donors lacked HLA typing at each locus, the association tests relied only on the typed subset. In a later genetic analysis, a missense DCLRE1C variant was associated with V-gene and J-gene trimming of TCR beta chains, and the association was replicated in an independent cohort. Linkage disequilibrium might explain the correlated functional status among segregating V segments, but an unknown experimental factor could not be ruled out. The study gave a list of under 200 TCR beta chains associated with cytomegalovirus. Some IMGT-functional V segments, including TRBV6-2 and TRBV6-3, could not be told apart with the 87-base-pair reads, so those segments were excluded. A further reported finding was that TCR beta sequences accurately predicted the HLA-A and HLA-B alleles for most subjects in the first cohort. In a later analysis, TCR association rates were found to vary across HLA loci, with the most associated TCRs seen for DRB1 alleles and the fewest for HLA-C alleles. The presence/absence analyses assumed that sequencing depth was roughly uniform across donors, and that assumption may not be true. The sequencing pipeline was judged likely to have produced a cluster of highly shared sequence variants as a technical artifact. Strong co-occurrence of HLA alleles, especially DR and DQ, made assigning TCR associations to individual alleles difficult. The classifier was reported to diagnose cytomegalovirus status with high specificity and sensitivity in both the original and validation cohorts. For the cohort, immune exposure information was limited to CMV serostatus. According to a later genetic analysis, donors in an Asian-associated ancestry cluster had fewer N-insertions in productive TCRs than the approximately 630-donor mean. About 17 rarely observed V segments, including chromosome 9 orphons, were excluded from the earlier analysis of about 500 of the donors because counts were too low.

The library was made by the immunoSEQ multiplex PCR assay. For the multiplex PCR, a mixture combining 60 forward primers for TCR Vbeta segments and 13 reverse primers for TCR Jbeta segments was used. The CDR3 region of rearranged TCR beta genes was amplified from genomic DNA with a multiplex PCR assay. On the Illumina HiSeq System, the amplified TCR beta libraries were sequenced as 87-base-pair reads. In the original analysis: Across the roughly 640 repertoires, a later analysis counted 80 million or so unique TCR beta chains, some 11 million of which were shared by at least two donors. A nearest-neighbor algorithm error-corrected the raw reads and collapsed the reads into unique sequences, merging closely related sequences to remove PCR and sequencing errors. V, D and J gene segments were assigned by aligning CDR3 sequences to IMGT reference sequences. Each retained sequence needed at least a six-nucleotide match to both a V gene segment and a J gene segment. Rearrangements were called productive when the CDR3 lacked stop codons and stayed in frame with V and J; all others were non-productive. CDR3 was defined by IMGT convention, running from the second conserved V-encoded cysteine to the conserved J-encoded phenylalanine. The earlier analysis of approximately 590 of the donors excluded any sequence lacking an unambiguous match to a single V gene segment. In an earlier analysis of several hundred of the donors, V segments were called functional above 56.7% productive rearrangements and were called segregating when the between-donor standard deviation exceeded 5%. A statistical classification framework was built for diagnosing cytomegalovirus status from the catalog of TCR beta chain sequences. A later analysis assigned V and J genes by comparing TCR nucleotide sequences with IMGT/GENE-DB human TR gene sequences. In a later analysis, CDR3 sequences and most-parsimonious VDJ recombination scenarios were assigned using the TCRdist pipeline. In a later analysis, each TCR beta chain was defined by its CDR3 amino acid sequence together with its V-gene family, and reads without a unique V-gene family were excluded. To address suspected cross-contamination and a sequencing artifact, a later analysis removed a few hundred highly shared, low-generation-probability nucleotide sequences. In a later analysis, a clonal expansion index for each public chain was calculated from normalized within-repertoire ranks of inferred template counts. In a later analysis, generation probabilities were computed using a VDJ recombination model fitted to out-of-frame rearrangements, and the results were checked against IGoR. A later analysis scored TCR-TCR, TCR-HLA and TCR-CMV co-occurrence with hypergeometric tests, applying a repertoire-size bias correction to TCR pairs. A later analysis estimated false discovery rates by permuting HLA or CMV assignments 20 times. In a later analysis, co-occurring TCRs were grouped using DBSCAN, with TCRdist sequence similarity added in when clustering inside HLA-allele-positive subsets. Repertoires with fewer than 30,000 or more than 120,000 public chains, plus five repertoires with anomalous nucleotide sharing, were excluded from co-occurrence clustering. This is the immuneACCESS table as TCRdb keeps it, with only in-frame sequences that have V and J called. A part of the clones is gone; compared with another copy, unresolved V genes explain less than half, and the rest is unexplained. That table furnishes V, J and clone size, whereas the DNA furnished D and trimming. This sample has roughly 97,000 clones in its table, and over 60% of those were observed once. Clones ranked in the top ten supply 5.8% of the sample.

In total, 630 or so healthy bone marrow donors made up the cohort. Cohort members were all nominally healthy when sampled, although unrecorded immune exposures were likely present. The donor was CMV seropositive and was included in the group of 270 or so seropositive cohort members. A peripheral blood sample was provided by each donor, and peripheral blood mononuclear cells were used for TCR beta sequencing. The Qiagen DNeasy Blood Extraction Kit was used to extract genomic DNA from the blood cell samples. As concerns this clone: No cognate antigen has been identified for it. No per-base quality is available; no much larger clone lies one base away.

As encoded in the germline V gene (reference sequence), CDR1 is SSHAT while CDR2 is FNYEAQ. There are 14 amino acids in the CDR3, from cysteine to phenylalanine inclusive. Only the CDR3 portion is preserved as DNA: 42 bases, with reading frame beginning at the first base. The clonotype originates from a man aged 60 to 75 in good health and CMV-seropositive. This receptor chain uses TRBV7-7 and TRBJ2-5, with 8 bases in between that match TRBD1. With the DNA end fitting TRBJ2-7 better, the J assignment may be wrong. Sequencing was done on a sample of PBMCs. The DNA sequence reads TGTGCCAGCAGCTCCGGACAGGGATCCTACGAGCAGTACTTC. This sequence encodes CASSSGQGSYEQYF.